This TCR beta chain is drawn from a study of blood T cell repertoires in COVID-19. Study overall: Acute and convalescent COVID-19 samples came from the United States, Italy and Spain.

Germline CDR1 reads DFQATT; CDR2 reads SNEGSKA (reference sequence). This CDR3 has 15 amino acids. Trimming removed 3 bases at V and 4 bases at J, with 18 bases between. TCRdb's copy holds only in-frame clones and misses some; the assay was immunoSEQ multiplex PCR. This sample has 240,000 or so clones, with around 83% found just once. The gene calls are TRBV20-1 and TRBJ1-1; D unclear. Source material: peripheral blood. This sequence originates from a woman aged 55-70 years with active or convalescent COVID-19. The CDR3 nucleotides are TGCAGTGCTAGTAATCCCGCGGTAAAGGTCACTGAAGCTTTCTTT. Translating it yields CSASNPAVKVTEAFF.